The entry below gives a single T cell receptor beta chain sequence along with its context. This clone was observed a handful of times. This clone's antigen is unknown. No per-base quality is available; no much larger clone lies one base away. The entry originates in a study of blood T cell repertoires in COVID-19 (dated by TCRdb to 2019 to 2021). About the full investigation: Samples covering the acute and convalescent phases of COVID-19 were provided by collaborators in the United States, Italy and Spain. The samples were drawn from the first 160 participants of the ongoing ImmuneRACE study and from 950 to 1,500 subjects provided by 6 global collaborators. A de-identified subject ID, COVID-19 status, age in years and sex were almost always included in the sample metadata. Deeply sampled blood TCRbeta repertoires from subjects exposed to, actively infected with, or recovered from COVID-19 were included in the dataset. Where HLA class I and class II types were available, the types were taken from metadata supplied by the sample provider, not from assay-based typing. The repertoires were released in a freely available public database intended as a resource for research on the immune response to SARS-CoV-2. The prospective study material was composed of cDNA or gDNA derived from T cells, B-cell-depleted T cells, or PBMCs.

Study-level results and caveats: Clinical and demographic metadata were provided uncurated, with the amount varying by source and participant.

TCRbeta CDR3 regions were amplified from genomic DNA using the immunoSEQ Assay, a bias-controlled multiplex PCR. The paper's data handling went like this. The number of nucleated cells in each sample was estimated from the amplification of reference gene primers within the assay. To quantify the absolute abundance of each unique TCRbeta CDR3 rearrangement, sequence reads were collapsed and filtered. For each sample, productive Simpson clonality was calculated as the square root of Simpson's diversity index across productive rearrangements. TCRdb provides this immuneACCESS table in a form limited to in-frame rearrangements. Some clones are lacking; in checked studies, under half of them reflect an unresolved V gene, and why the rest are absent is not known. V and J calls plus clone size are reproduced from that table; the DNA served to infer D and trimming. A total of about 150,000 clones appear in this sample, about 89% of them only once. The leading ten clones occupy roughly 0.51% of the sample.

Each collaborating institution followed its own protocols to collect whole blood in K2EDTA tubes. For TCRbeta analysis, collaborators shipped samples in one of three forms: frozen whole blood, isolated PBMCs, or DNA extracted from either of those sample types. The sample taken for sequencing was peripheral blood. This sequence was found in a man in his fifties with acute or convalescent COVID-19.

The nucleotide sequence reads TGCGCCAGCAGCTCTGGGACTAGCGATGCCTACGAGCAGTACTTC. It encodes CASSSGTSDAYEQYF. The rearranged segments are TRBV5-1 and TRBJ2-7, and TRBD2 matches 10 of the central bases. Counted from cysteine to phenylalanine, this CDR3 has 15 amino acids. The sequence is cut down to CDR3 DNA, 45 bases in frame from base 1. The germline V gene encodes CDR1 SGHRS and CDR2 YFSETQ. V has 3 bases trimmed and J has 2 bases trimmed; junction bases matching no gene number 5.